This T cell receptor (beta chain) was recorded in a study of a mutant IDH1 vaccine in newly diagnosed glioma. Study background: Patients under treatment included around 60% males and about 38% females and had a mean age of around 40 years. Most had both radiotherapy and temozolomide beforehand; others had only one.

Time point meaning: baseline, week 1 (first vaccination visit). This sample's treatment: pre-vaccination baseline after standard-of-care therapy. Diagnosis in the donors showed new WHO grade 3 or 4 astrocytomas that were IDH1-mutant and ATRX-lost. This clone was observed a few times. The CDR3 runs 15 residues. CDR1 is SGHRS and CDR2 is YFSETQ in the germline V gene. V lost 4 bases to trimming and J lost 10 bases, with 23 bases between them. This table comes from immunoSEQ multiplex PCR, and its TCRdb copy is limited to in-frame clones, with some not included. The sample gives under 80,000 clones, about 86% of which show up once; 2.9% is in the top ten.

The source of this sequence is a man aged 30 to 39 with glioma. This sequence joins TRBV5-1 and TRBJ1-1, with D perhaps TRBD1 (5 bases). The material sequenced was PBMCs, taken from a glioma patient treated with radiotherapy, temozolomide or both. The CDR3 bases are TGCGCCAGCAGCCTGGGAGGCAGGGTAGAGTCTCGAGCTTTCTTT. Encoded protein: CASSLGGRVESRAFF.